Each of the 18 T cell receptor beta chains below was sequenced from the same sample in a study of shared clonotypes between healthy human individuals. Clones were read by immunoSEQ multiplex PCR, and TCRdb kept only the in-frame ones, dropping some. This sample has hundreds of thousands of clones, with more than 70% found just once. The specimen sequenced was memory CD4+ T cells sorted from blood. This sample's subset: CD45RA-negative fraction. The receptors were sampled from a young woman in good health.

This rearrangement joins TRBV28 to TRBJ2-3; 8 bases are a match to TRBD1. Trimming took 2 bases from V and 7 from J; bases not matched to a gene: 2. CDR3 length: 13 residues. Per germline, CDR1 MDHEN and CDR2 SYDVKM. The CDR3 coding sequence is TGTGCCAGCAGTTTAGGGACAGGAAATACGCAGTATTTT. It yields the protein CASSLGTGNTQYF.

This clone was observed many times. The same CDR3 also results from other DNA sequences found in this sample. The chain recombines TRBV5-1 with TRBJ2-1, with 10 positions matching TRBD2. Germline loops: CDR1 SGHRS, CDR2 YFSETQ. Germline trimming cut 4 bases from V and 3 bases from J; bases unmatched to any gene: 4. This CDR3 region has 15 residues. The CDR3 here is CASSTSSGSYNEQFF. Here the CDR3 DNA reads TGCGCCAGCAGCACCTCTAGCGGGAGCTACAATGAGCAGTTCTTC.

The chain employs TRBV7-2 and TRBJ2-3; D is possibly TRBD2 (6 bases). V lost 4 bases and J 10 bases, leaving 21 bases between the germline ends. Germline V CDR1 and CDR2: SGHTA, FQGNSA. The CDR3 covers 15 residues. The CDR3 coding sequence is TGTGCCAGCAGCTCGTCTGCCCTAGTAACGGGGGCGCAGTATTTT. Protein product: CASSSSALVTGAQYF.

The rearrangement links TRBV2 to TRBJ2-1; 9 bases map to TRBD2. Germline assignment: CDR1 SNHLY and CDR2 FYNNEI. There are 16 residues in the CDR3. The V gene end was trimmed by 8 bases and the J gene end by 7 bases; junction bases not matched to a gene: 15. As DNA, the CDR3 is TGTGCCAGCGGTAATCGACTAGGCGGGAGGGGGAATGAGCAGTTCTTC. Its translation is CASGNRLGGRGNEQFF.

Only a few counts were recorded for this clone. The identical CDR3 is also encoded by other nucleotide sequences in the sample. The chain is built from TRBV19 and TRBJ2-1, with D unresolved. Germline CDR1 and CDR2: LNHDA and SQIVND (reference sequence). The CDR3 spans 15 residues. Trimming stripped 1 base from V and 0 bases from J, with 7 bases between. The CDR3 DNA sequence: TGTGCCAGTAGTATAGCGGGTGGCTCCTACAATGAGCAGTTCTTC. Its protein is CASSIAGGSYNEQFF.

This sequence joins TRBV10-2 and TRBJ2-1; TRBD2 agrees at 10 bases. CDR1 is WSHSY and CDR2 is SAAADI in the germline V gene. Trimming at V came to 3 bases and at J to 13 bases, leaving 15 bases not matched to a gene. The CDR3 is 16 amino acids. The CDR3 here is CASSDPSSGRGGEQFF. In DNA, the CDR3 is TGCGCCAGCAGTGATCCCTCTAGCGGGAGAGGGGGGGAACAGTTCTTC.

The CDR3 reads CASSLAPSGEEFF. As DNA, the CDR3 is TGCGCCAGCAGCTTGGCCCCTAGCGGGGAAGAGTTCTTC. The chain carries TRBV5-1 and TRBJ2-1; 9 bases match TRBD2. Germline V gives CDR1 SGHRS, CDR2 YFSETQ. The junction had 6 bases not matched to a gene; V was cut back by 0 bases and J by 14 bases. This CDR3 has 13 amino acids.

The sample holds one count of this clone. This chain uses TRBV5-1 with TRBJ1-3; unclear D gene. Germline-derived CDR1 and CDR2 are SGHRS and YFSETQ. V lost 4 bases, J lost 0 bases, and 11 bases lay in between. The CDR3 spans 15 residues. The CDR3 nucleotides read TGCGCCAGCAGCCGCACCGCCAACTCTGGAAACACCATATATTTT. This encodes CASSRTANSGNTIYF.

This clone has a single count. The V and J genes are TRBV30 and TRBJ2-7, with TRBD1 matching over 9 bases. Trimming cost V 2 bases and J 5 bases; bases outside gene matches: 7. The CDR3 runs to 14 residues. CDR1 is GTSNPN, CDR2 SVGIG, per germline (reference sequence). CDR3 loop: CAWSTGTGIHEQYF. CDR3 DNA sequence: TGTGCCTGGAGTACCGGGACAGGGATCCACGAGCAGTACTTC. The full variable domain, with the rest looked up from reference TRBV30 and TRBJ2-7, is SQTIHQWPATLVQPVGSPLSLECTVEGTSNPNLYWYRQAAGRGLQLLFYSVGIGQISSEVPQNLSASRPQDRQFILSSKKLLLSDSGFYLCAWSTGTGIHEQYFGPGTRLTVT.

DNA of the CDR3: TGTGCCAGTTTAAGCCGACAGGGAAACAATCAGCCCCAGCATTTT. Its translation is CASLSRQGNNQPQHF. The gene calls are TRBV19 and TRBJ1-5, with 7 bases aligning to TRBD1. Per the germline V gene, CDR1 is LNHDA and CDR2 is SQIVND (reference sequence). The CDR3 covers 15 residues. Trimming took 8 bases from V and 3 from J; bases not matched to a gene: 10.

This clone was recorded only once. The V call is TRBV4-2, the J call TRBJ1-4, with D maybe TRBD1 (5 bases). The V gene's germline CDR1 is LGHNA and CDR2 YNFKEQ. The CDR3 sequence is 14 residues long. V lost 4 bases to trimming and J lost 4 bases, with 10 bases between them. CDR3 sequence: CASSLGQINEKLFF. For the CDR3, the DNA is TGTGCCAGCAGCCTGGGGCAGATTAATGAAAAACTGTTTTTT.

This chain uses TRBV5-1 with TRBJ2-7; D is unclear. The CDR3 has 11 residues. Germline CDR1 reads SGHRS; CDR2 reads YFSETQ. Trimming shortened V by 7 bases and J by 9 bases, and 14 bases separated the two germline ends. The DNA of the CDR3 is TGCGCCAGCGCCGGAAGCGAGGTGCAGTACTTC. Translated, it gives CASAGSEVQYF.

The chain carries TRBV19 and TRBJ1-4, with TRBD1 matching 8 bases. Germline V gene data show CDR1 as LNHDA and CDR2 as SQIVND (reference sequence). This CDR3 spans 14 amino acids. After removal of 7 bases from V and 8 bases from J, the junction contained 9 bases not matched to a gene. CDR3 DNA: TGTGCCAGTACCCGGGACAGGAGTAAAGAAAAACTGTTTTTT. Amino acids: CASTRDRSKEKLFF. Based on the CDR3 plus reference TRBV19 and TRBJ1-4, the full variable domain is DGGITQSPKYLFRKEGQNVTLSCEQNLNHDAMYWYRQDPGQGLRLIYYSQIVNDFQKGDIAEGYSVSREKKESFPLTVTSAQKNPTAFYLCASTRDRSKEKLFFGSGTQLSVL.

The CDR3 sequence: CASSATPKVPYEQYF. The CDR3 coding sequence is TGTGCCAGCAGCGCCACACCCAAGGTGCCCTACGAGCAGTACTTC. This chain links TRBV11-1 with TRBJ2-7; D is unclear. The CDR3 is 15 amino acids. Germline CDR1 is SGHAT and CDR2 is FQDESV (reference sequence). The V gene lost 5 bases and the J gene lost 2 bases, with 16 bases spanning the gap. The complete variable domain, with remaining parts taken from reference TRBV11-1 and TRBJ2-7, reads EAEVAQSPRYKITEKSQAVAFWCDPISGHATLYWYRQILGQGPELLVQFQDESVVDDSQLPKDRFSAERLKGVDSTLKIQPAELGDSAMYLCASSATPKVPYEQYFGPGTRLTVT.

As DNA, the CDR3 is TGCGCCAGCAGTAGCCGCGGAGGGGGCACAGATACGCAGTATTTT. Translation gives CASSSRGGGTDTQYF. This chain uses TRBV10-1 with TRBJ2-3; weak D call: TRBD2 (6 bases). The germline gives CDR1 WNHNN, CDR2 SYGVQD (reference sequence). Trimming left V 5 bases short and J 1 base short, with 13 bases between. The CDR3 covers 15 residues.

This clone has only one observation. This chain joins TRBV6-4 and TRBJ2-1; D uncertain. Germline CDR1 is MRHNA and CDR2 is SNTAGT. Trimming removed 0 bases at V and 0 bases at J, with 12 bases between. The length of the CDR3 is 17 residues. CDR3 DNA: TGTGCCAGCAGTGACTCGTTCCGTAGGAGCTCCTACAATGAGCAGTTCTTC. Translated: CASSDSFRRSSYNEQFF.

This clone appeared once. The chain couples TRBV7-9 to TRBJ2-1; D may be TRBD1 (5 bases). The CDR3 is 13 amino acids. Looked up from germline, CDR1 is SEHNR and CDR2 is FQNEAQ (reference sequence). V was trimmed by 3 bases and J by 4 bases, leaving 7 bases between them. CDR3 sequence reads: CASSFRQYNEQFF. DNA of the CDR3: TGTGCCAGCAGCTTCCGACAGTACAATGAGCAGTTCTTC.

The chain links TRBV6-6 to TRBJ2-7; no reliable D call. Trimming removed 8 bases at V and 6 bases at J, with 17 bases between. Germline V gene sequence: CDR1 MNHNY, CDR2 SVGAGI (reference sequence). This CDR3 comprises 13 residues. This chain's CDR3 is CASGKLKGREQYF. The CDR3 bases are TGTGCCAGCGGAAAACTCAAGGGCCGCGAGCAGTACTTC.